The 19 T cell receptor beta chains given below trace back to one sample, sequenced in a study of OX40 agonist ivuxolimab in advanced cancers. The data were produced by immunoSEQ multiplex PCR, yet TCRdb's version contains in-frame clones alone and is incomplete. The sample has over 70,000 clones, around 86% seen once. The sample here was CD4+ or CD8+ T cells sorted from blood, taken in a trial of the OX40 agonist ivuxolimab. Source of these receptors: an adult with an advanced solid tumor such as melanoma, head and neck, liver or kidney cancer.

V and J are TRBV11-2 and TRBJ1-2; TRBD1 matches at 8 bases. The CDR3 is made up of 16 amino acids. Germline V CDR1 and CDR2: SGHAT, FQNNGV. Losses at the gene ends were 5 bases for V and 4 bases for J; bases not matched to a gene: 12. The CDR3 reads CASSPKPTGAFYGYTF. The CDR3 DNA sequence: TGTGCCAGCAGCCCGAAACCGACAGGGGCGTTCTATGGCTACACCTTC.

In this sample, this clone turned up once. This chain connects TRBV15 to TRBJ1-2; no clear D. Trimming pared 1 base from V and 5 bases from J, leaving 11 bases between. This CDR3 contains 14 residues. Per the germline V gene, CDR1 is LNHNV and CDR2 is YYDKDF (reference sequence). This chain's CDR3 is CATSRGTTQYGYTF. Written as DNA, the CDR3 is TGTGCCACCAGCAGAGGAACGACCCAATATGGCTACACCTTC.

This clone was detected a few times. The chain links TRBV5-6 to TRBJ2-7; maybe TRBD1 (7 bases). With 1 base removed from V and 4 bases from J, the gap between germline ends came to 21 bases. CDR1 and CDR2 from the germline V gene are SGHDT and YYEEEE. CDR3 length equals 17 residues. The CDR3 DNA is TGTGCCAGCAGCTTGCATCGGGCGGGACAGCCTCATTACGAGCAGTACTTC. Its translation: CASSLHRAGQPHYEQYF. Complete variable domain (other parts from reference TRBV5-6 and TRBJ2-7): DAGVTQSPTHLIKTRGQQVTLRCSPKSGHDTVSWYQQALGQGPQFIFQYYEEEERQRGNFPDRFSGHQFPNYSSELNVNALLLGDSALYLCASSLHRAGQPHYEQYFGPGTRLTVT.

This chain uses TRBV19 with TRBJ2-6, with 7 bases aligning to TRBD1. This CDR3 region has 15 residues. Germline assignment: CDR1 LNHDA and CDR2 SQIVND (reference sequence). Losses at the gene ends were 5 bases for V and 2 bases for J; bases not matched to a gene: 3. For the CDR3, the DNA is TGTGCCAGTAGTCGGCAGGGGGCTGGGGCCAACGTCCTGACTTTC. It translates to CASSRQGAGANVLTF. Full variable domain (rest looked up from reference TRBV19 and TRBJ2-6): DGGITQSPKYLFRKEGQNVTLSCEQNLNHDAMYWYRQDPGQGLRLIYYSQIVNDFQKGDIAEGYSVSREKKESFPLTVTSAQKNPTAFYLCASSRQGAGANVLTFGAGSRLTVL.

The chain recombines TRBV10-3 with TRBJ1-1; 9 bases agree with TRBD1. V lost 6 bases to trimming and J lost 3 bases; unmatched junction nucleotides: 5. The V gene's germline CDR1 is ENHRY and CDR2 SYGVKD. The CDR3 loop spans 14 amino acids. Here the CDR3 reads CAIRLTGGDTEAFF. The CDR3 DNA follows: TGTGCCATCAGGCTGACAGGGGGGGACACTGAAGCTTTCTTT.

The chain links TRBV30 to TRBJ2-5, with D possibly being TRBD2 (6 bases). CDR1 is GTSNPN, CDR2 SVGIG, per germline (reference sequence). The CDR3 length is 13 residues. Between the trimmed V and J ends, which lost 4 bases and 2 bases, there was a span of 11 bases. The CDR3 DNA follows: TGTGCCTGGATGCGGGGCTCACAAGAGACCCAGTACTTC. Protein product: CAWMRGSQETQYF.

The rearrangement uses TRBV7-9 and TRBJ1-2; TRBD1 is a possible D gene (5 bases). Germline CDR1 reads SEHNR; CDR2 reads FQNEAQ (reference sequence). CDR3 length: 16 residues. V lost 5 bases to trimming and J lost 8 bases, with 24 bases between them. CDR3 loop: CASSPNVDSRQLGYTF. For the CDR3, the DNA is TGTGCCAGCAGCCCCAATGTAGACTCCAGACAGTTGGGCTACACCTTC.

The chain employs TRBV29-1 and TRBJ2-7, with TRBD1 matching 8 bases. The CDR3 covers 13 residues. V gave up 5 bases and J gave up 0 bases; unmatched junction bases: 3. Germline loops: CDR1 SQVTM, CDR2 ANQGSEA. The CDR3 sequence: CSVRGQGSYEQYF. CDR3 nucleotide sequence: TGCAGCGTTAGAGGACAGGGCTCCTACGAGCAGTACTTC.

This clone was seen once. The chain is built from TRBV19 and TRBJ1-4, with a tentative D call TRBD1 (5 bases). The CDR3 runs 14 residues. CDR1 is LNHDA, CDR2 SQIVND, per germline (reference sequence). The ends were cut back, 3 bases at V and 8 bases at J, with 13 bases in the middle. CDR3 in DNA: TGTGCCAGTAGTATCGGCCAGGGTGGCGAAAAACTGTTTTTT. It codes for CASSIGQGGEKLFF.

This clone came up once. V gene TRBV9 combines with J gene TRBJ2-1; D gene ambiguous. This CDR3 is 14 amino acids long. Germline CDR1 SGDLS, CDR2 YYNGEE. Deletions cut 2 bases from V and 3 bases from J, with 9 bases between. The CDR3, as DNA: TGTGCCAGCAGCGTGGGGATCCTCTACAATGAGCAGTTCTTC. Its protein product is CASSVGILYNEQFF.

In regard to this clone: The same CDR3 is also encoded by other DNA sequences in this sample. The V and J genes are TRBV7-9 and TRBJ1-1, with D hard to call. Looked up from germline, CDR1 is SEHNR and CDR2 is FQNEAQ (reference sequence). The CDR3 is 14 residues long. The germline V and J ends were trimmed by 1 base and 2 bases, with 8 bases remaining between them. CDR3 sequence reads: CASSLGGGNTEAFF. The CDR3 bases are TGTGCCAGCAGCTTAGGGGGAGGAAACACTGAAGCTTTCTTT.

Here the CDR3 reads CASSLLRGPGNTIYF. CDR3 bases: TGTGCCAGCAGCCTTCTCAGGGGACCCGGAAACACCATATATTTT. V gene TRBV11-3 combines with J gene TRBJ1-3; TRBD1 is a possible D gene (6 bases). With 5 bases removed from V and 4 bases from J, the gap between germline ends came to 15 bases. CDR1 SGHNT and CDR2 YENEEA come from the germline V gene. This CDR3 contains 15 residues.

The chain recombines TRBV7-6 with TRBJ2-5; D might be TRBD1 or TRBD2, each matching 5 bases. CDR1 SGHVS and CDR2 FNYEAQ come from the germline V gene. CDR3 length equals 13 residues. Trimming removed 5 bases at V and 1 base at J, with 8 bases between. CDR3 amino acids: CASSPGPQETQYF. DNA of the CDR3: TGTGCCAGCAGCCCGGGACCCCAAGAGACCCAGTACTTC. The full variable domain, in which reference TRBV7-6 and TRBJ2-5 provide the parts outside the CDR3, is GAGVSQSPRYKVTKRGQDVALRCDPISGHVSLYWYRQALGQGPEFLTYFNYEAQQDKSGLPNDRFSAERPEGSISTLTIQRTEQRDSAMYRCASSPGPQETQYFGPGTRLLVL.

Worth noting for this clone: Other DNA sequences in this sample translate to the same CDR3. The chain carries TRBV5-1 and TRBJ2-5, with TRBD1 identical over 7 bases. CDR3 length equals 15 residues. The ends lost 4 bases at V and 0 bases at J; junction bases unmatched: 6. Germline V lookup: CDR1 SGHRS, CDR2 YFSETQ. The CDR3 is CASSLADRDQETQYF. CDR3 in DNA: TGCGCCAGCAGCCTGGCCGACAGGGACCAAGAGACCCAGTACTTC.

This chain joins TRBV6-1 and TRBJ2-1; 7 bases agree with TRBD2. The V gene end was trimmed by 7 bases and the J gene end by 2 bases; junction bases not matched to a gene: 2. This CDR3 is built from 13 residues. Germline V gene data show CDR1 as MNHNS and CDR2 as SASEGT. The CDR3 bases are TGTGCCAGCACGGGGGGAACCTACAATGAGCAGTTCTTC. Its protein is CASTGGTYNEQFF.

V usage is TRBV6-6 and J usage is TRBJ2-1, with D tentatively TRBD2 (5 bases). This CDR3 region has 11 residues. Germline V gene lookup returns CDR1 MNHNY and CDR2 SVGAGI (reference sequence). The germline V and J ends were trimmed by 6 bases and 15 bases, with 15 bases remaining between them. The CDR3 reads CASSSPGVRFF. The CDR3 region has the DNA TGTGCCAGCAGCTCTCCCGGGGTGCGGTTCTTC.

This clone was observed a few times. The chain couples TRBV9 to TRBJ1-1, with a weak D call TRBD1 (5 bases). The CDR3 spans 13 residues. Trimming cost V 4 bases and J 8 bases, with 15 bases left between them. The germline gives CDR1 SGDLS, CDR2 YYNGEE. In DNA, the CDR3 is TGTGCCAGCAGCCCTACCGGGACGGCCGAAGCTTTCTTT. This gives the protein CASSPTGTAEAFF. The full variable domain, in which reference TRBV9 and TRBJ1-1 provide the parts outside the CDR3, is DSGVTQTPKHLITATGQRVTLRCSPRSGDLSVYWYQQSLDQGLQFLIQYYNGEERAKGNILERFSAQQFPDLHSELNLSSLELGDSALYFCASSPTGTAEAFFGQGTRLTVV.

This chain joins TRBV6-6 and TRBJ1-5; D is possibly TRBD1 (6 bases). V was shortened by 2 bases and J by 2 bases, with 10 bases between the two germline ends. CDR3 length: 15 residues. CDR1 MNHNY and CDR2 SVGAGI come from the germline V gene (reference sequence). The CDR3 protein is CASSYGRGGNQPQHF. The DNA for the CDR3 is TGTGCCAGCAGTTACGGCAGGGGTGGCAATCAGCCCCAGCATTTT.

This clone was recorded only once. The rearrangement links TRBV15 to TRBJ2-5, with D unresolved. The CDR3 has 16 residues. The germline V gene encodes CDR1 LNHNV and CDR2 YYDKDF (reference sequence). V lost 3 bases to trimming and J lost 5 bases, with 19 bases between them. CDR3 bases: TGTGCCACCAGCAGCTATTACTCCTCCGGATTCGAGACCCAGTACTTC. Translating gives CATSSYYSSGFETQYF.